These T cell receptor beta chains were read from a single sample in a study of early T cells in non-severe SARS-CoV-2 infection. TCRdb processed the 5' RACE reads anew with MiXCR; each CDR3 protein has one entry. The sample has tens of thousands of distinct CDR3 sequences; about a tenth are singletons. The sample here was whole blood, taken at baseline. Receptors originate from an adult who was a healthcare worker with PCR-confirmed SARS-CoV-2 infection or an uninfected control (not recorded which). Both conserved end residues are part of each CDR3. The D gene is left open where the match is weak. Size is omitted from some rows. Given values are once, few, many or a class for expanded clones.

cdr3_length | j_call | v_call | d_call | clone_size | cdr3_aa | cdr3_nt
16 | TRBJ2-3 | TRBV10-3 | - | many | CAISDAGGDSTDTQYF | TGTGCCATCAGTGACGCTGGCGGGGACAGCACAGATACGCAGTATTTT
14 | TRBJ2-3 | TRBV7-2 | - | few | CASSYLGGGDTQYF | TGTGCCAGCAGCTACTTAGGGGGTGGAGATACGCAGTATTTT
17 | TRBJ1-2 | TRBV7-2 | - | - | CASSLARGGQAHYGYTF | TGTGCCAGCAGCTTAGCGCGTGGAGGTCAGGCTCACTATGGCTACACCTTC
12 | TRBJ2-7 | TRBV5-1 | - | many | CASSLPGNEQYF | TGCGCCAGCAGCCTCCCGGGGAACGAGCAGTACTTC
14 | TRBJ2-3 | TRBV2 | TRBD1 | many | CATRPGQRADTQYF | TGTGCCACTCGTCCGGGACAGCGAGCGGATACGCAGTATTTT
14 | TRBJ2-7 | TRBV5-1 | TRBD1 | few | CASSRQGEGYEQYF | TGCGCCAGCAGCAGACAGGGTGAGGGCTACGAGCAGTACTTC
16 | TRBJ1-5 | TRBV2 | - | - | CASSERSSAANQPQHF | TGTGCCAGCAGTGAACGTTCCTCAGCGGCCAATCAGCCCCAGCATTTT
16 | TRBJ2-7 | TRBV4-3 | - | - | CASSFLVGGGRYEQYF | TGCGCCAGCAGCTTCCTGGTGGGCGGGGGCCGCTACGAGCAGTACTTC
14 | TRBJ1-6 | TRBV24-1 | - | many | CATSDLVENSPLHF | TGTGCCACCAGTGATTTGGTGGAGAATTCACCCCTCCACTTT
13 | TRBJ2-7 | TRBV12-3/TRBV12-4 | - | - | CASRVQGTYEQYF | TGTGCCAGCAGGGTACAGGGCACCTACGAGCAGTACTTC
16 | TRBJ1-6 | TRBV6-2/TRBV6-3 | - | few | CASSKRGYSYNSPLHF | TGTGCCAGCTCGAAGCGGGGGTACTCCTATAATTCACCCCTCCACTTT
15 | TRBJ2-2 | TRBV19 | - | many | CASSTTDFGTGELFF | TGTGCCAGTAGTACGACTGACTTTGGGACCGGGGAGCTGTTTTTT
23 | TRBJ2-2 | TRBV5-4 | - | - | CASSLAYTWTEANYFTNTGELFF | TGTGCCAGCAGCTTGGCCTATACCTGGACGGAAGCCAATTATTTTACGAACACCGGGGAGCTGTTTTTT
14 | TRBJ1-5 | TRBV9 | - | few | CASNNGGINQPQHF | TGTGCCAGCAACAACGGGGGTATCAATCAGCCCCAGCATTTT
14 | TRBJ2-1 | TRBV6-5 | - | few | CASSRDHPYNEQFF | TGTGCCAGCAGCCGGGACCATCCCTACAATGAGCAGTTCTTC
12 | TRBJ2-7 | TRBV6-5 | - | - | CASSYSGHEQYF | TGTGCCAGCAGTTACTCGGGCCACGAGCAGTACTTC
16 | TRBJ1-1 | TRBV6-1 | TRBD1 | few | CASRPQGVSPSTEAFF | TGTGCCAGCCGCCCTCAGGGGGTTTCGCCGAGCACTGAAGCTTTCTTT
17 | TRBJ2-1 | TRBV7-6 | TRBD2 | - | CASSPVLSGGIYNEQFF | TGTGCCAGCAGCCCCGTCCTTAGCGGGGGCATCTACAATGAGCAGTTCTTC
15 | TRBJ1-4 | TRBV3-1 | TRBD1 | few | CASSHLDRGNEKLFF | TGTGCCAGCAGCCACTTGGACAGGGGTAATGAAAAACTGTTTTTT
16 | TRBJ2-3 | TRBV18 | - | many | CASSPRPGPSTDTQYF | TGTGCCAGCTCACCACGGCCAGGGCCTAGCACAGATACGCAGTATTTT
15 | TRBJ2-7 | TRBV4-1 | - | - | CASSPRDVASYEQYF | TGCGCCAGCAGCCCCCGGGACGTAGCGTCCTACGAGCAGTACTTC
14 | TRBJ2-7 | TRBV11-2 | - | many | CASSPMGANNEQYF | TGTGCCAGCAGCCCGATGGGGGCGAATAACGAGCAGTACTTC
16 | TRBJ2-3 | TRBV24-1 | TRBD1 | many | CATSDPDRDNTDTQYF | TGTGCCACCAGTGATCCCGACAGGGATAACACAGATACGCAGTATTTT
12 | TRBJ2-3 | TRBV19 | - | - | CASSPEDETQYF | TGTGCCAGTAGTCCCGAGGACGAGACGCAGTATTTT
13 | TRBJ1-1 | TRBV29-1 | TRBD1 | many | CSVNRGGNTEAFF | TGCAGCGTGAACAGGGGGGGGAACACTGAAGCTTTCTTT
13 | TRBJ2-5 | TRBV12-3/TRBV12-4 | - | - | CASSPIRGETQYF | TGTGCCAGCAGTCCAATTCGGGGCGAGACCCAGTACTTC
13 | TRBJ2-1 | TRBV12-5 | - | - | CASGPGFEDEQFF | TGTGCTAGTGGTCCAGGGTTCGAGGATGAGCAGTTCTTC
16 | TRBJ1-1 | TRBV6-5 | TRBD1 | few | CASSPPRGPMNTEAFF | TGTGCCAGCAGTCCCCCAAGGGGGCCCATGAACACTGAAGCTTTCTTT
12 | TRBJ2-1 | TRBV7-8 | - | - | CASSHSGNEQFF | TGTGCCAGCAGCCATTCAGGCAATGAGCAGTTCTTC
13 | TRBJ2-1 | TRBV6-1 | - | few | CASCGTPENEQFF | TGTGCCAGCTGTGGGACACCGGAGAATGAGCAGTTCTTC
14 | TRBJ2-3 | TRBV20-1 | - | - | CSLQTQFSTDTQYF | TGCAGTTTACAGACCCAGTTTAGCACAGATACGCAGTATTTT
17 | TRBJ1-1 | TRBV7-9 | - | many | CASSLTFDLLMNTEAFF | TGTGCCAGCAGCCTAACCTTCGATCTTTTAATGAACACTGAAGCTTTCTTT
15 | TRBJ1-5 | TRBV19 | TRBD1 | few | CASHSSDRENQPQHF | TGTGCCAGTCATTCTTCGGACAGGGAAAATCAGCCCCAGCATTTT
16 | TRBJ2-7 | TRBV4-2 | TRBD1 | few | CASSPTTGQASYEQYF | TGTGCCAGCAGCCCAACAACGGGACAGGCCTCCTACGAGCAGTACTTC
12 | TRBJ2-7 | TRBV28 | - | few | CASRDSAYEQYF | TGTGCCAGCAGGGACAGCGCCTACGAGCAGTACTTC
15 | TRBJ2-7 | TRBV2 | - | many | CASMGVDPPYYEQYF | TGTGCCAGCATGGGGGTGGATCCGCCCTACTACGAGCAGTACTTC
14 | TRBJ2-2 | TRBV25-1 | - | - | CASSPAPGGGELFF | TGTGCCAGCAGCCCCGCCCCCGGGGGTGGGGAGCTGTTTTTT
14 | TRBJ2-3 | TRBV11-3 | - | few | CASSPGSDTDTQYF | TGTGCCAGCAGCCCCGGATCGGACACAGATACGCAGTATTTT
14 | TRBJ2-7 | TRBV5-1 | - | few | CASSLGDTGSEQYF | TGCGCCAGCAGCTTGGGGGACACGGGGAGCGAGCAGTACTTC
13 | TRBJ2-7 | TRBV5-1 | - | many | CASSIGILYEQYF | TGCGCCAGCAGCATTGGGATCCTCTACGAGCAGTACTTC
15 | TRBJ1-1 | TRBV30 | TRBD1 | many | CAWSLRGQMNTEAFF | TGTGCCTGGAGTCTCAGGGGGCAAATGAACACTGAAGCTTTCTTT
13 | TRBJ1-5 | TRBV10-3 | TRBD1 | many | CAIRGQGGEPQHF | TGTGCCATCAGAGGACAGGGGGGAGAGCCCCAGCATTTT
12 | TRBJ2-3 | TRBV20-1 | - | few | CSVTGGTDTQYF | TGCAGTGTAACGGGGGGCACAGATACGCAGTATTTT
13 | TRBJ2-4 | TRBV29-1 | - | - | CSGSSGTGNIQYF | TGCAGCGGTAGCAGCGGGACAGGAAACATTCAGTACTTC
14 | TRBJ2-7 | TRBV6-5 | TRBD1 | - | CASRRQGGAYEQYF | TGTGCCAGCAGGCGACAGGGGGGAGCCTACGAGCAGTACTTC
17 | TRBJ2-2 | TRBV5-1 | TRBD1 | - | CASSLFGDRISSGELFF | TGCGCCAGCAGCTTGTTTGGGGACAGGATTTCCTCCGGGGAGCTGTTTTTT
15 | TRBJ1-1 | TRBV6-6 | - | - | CASSPLLRGNTEAFF | TGTGCCAGCAGCCCACTTTTAAGAGGGAACACTGAAGCTTTCTTT
13 | TRBJ2-1 | TRBV6-5 | TRBD1 | medium-sized | CASSRDRDNEQFF | TGTGCCAGCAGTAGGGACAGAGACAATGAGCAGTTCTTC
16 | TRBJ1-3 | TRBV12-3/TRBV12-4 | - | many | CASRPPSHYSGNTIYF | TGTGCCAGCAGACCCCCTTCTCATTACTCTGGAAACACCATATATTTT
15 | TRBJ2-2 | TRBV5-1 | TRBD1 | - | CASSPGTGNTGELFF | TGCGCCAGCAGCCCCGGGACAGGGAACACCGGGGAGCTGTTTTTT
13 | TRBJ2-1 | TRBV6-2/TRBV6-3 | - | many | CASSPSLDNEQFF | TGTGCCAGCAGCCCCTCCCTAGATAATGAGCAGTTCTTC
14 | TRBJ1-5 | TRBV2 | - | many | CASRASPGNQPQHF | TGTGCCAGCAGAGCCTCTCCGGGCAATCAGCCCCAGCATTTT
17 | TRBJ2-1 | TRBV4-1 | TRBD2 | - | CASRPGLAGGNNNEQFF | TGCGCCAGCAGACCGGGACTAGCGGGGGGTAACAACAATGAGCAGTTCTTC
12 | TRBJ2-1 | TRBV12-3/TRBV12-4 | - | few | CASSFEANRGFF | TGTGCCAGCAGTTTTGAGGCTAACCGAGGGTTCTTC
14 | TRBJ2-7 | TRBV9 | - | many | CASSPGQSAYEQYF | TGTGCCAGCAGCCCCGGACAGTCGGCCTACGAGCAGTACTTC